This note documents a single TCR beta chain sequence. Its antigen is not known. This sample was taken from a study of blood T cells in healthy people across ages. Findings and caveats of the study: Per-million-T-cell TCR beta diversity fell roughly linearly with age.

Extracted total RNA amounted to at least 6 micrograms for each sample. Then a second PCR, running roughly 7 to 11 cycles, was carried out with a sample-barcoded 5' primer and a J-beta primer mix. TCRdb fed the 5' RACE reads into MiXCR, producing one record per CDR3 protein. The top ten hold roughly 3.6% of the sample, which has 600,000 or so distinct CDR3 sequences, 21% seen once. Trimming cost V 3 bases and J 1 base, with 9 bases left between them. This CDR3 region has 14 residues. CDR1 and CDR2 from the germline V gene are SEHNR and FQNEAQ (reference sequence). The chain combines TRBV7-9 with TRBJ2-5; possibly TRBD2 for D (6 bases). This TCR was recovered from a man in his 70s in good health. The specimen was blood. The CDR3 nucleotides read TGTGCCAGCAGCTTTCCCGGGGGCCAAGAGACCCAGTACTTC. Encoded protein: CASSFPGGQETQYF.